This T cell receptor beta chain was identified in a study of T-cell memory formation after mild COVID-19. Across the study: Each donor largely had its own TCR clusters.

The TCR alpha and TCR beta cDNA libraries, bearing sample barcodes and UMIs, were generated by 5'RACE using constant-segment primers. Each CDR3 protein gets one entry after TCRdb re-called the 5' RACE reads with MiXCR. Altogether approximately 570,000 distinct CDR3 sequences are present, 18% being singletons, with the ten largest covering around 12%. This clonotype was counted only a few times. J gave up 1 base and V 6 bases, and 10 bases lay outside the gene matches. The CDR3 totals 17 residues. CDR1 is SEHNR and CDR2 is FQNEAQ in the germline V gene (reference sequence). This chain uses TRBV7-9 with TRBJ2-5; TRBD2 matches 11 bases. This sequence was found in an adult woman who had mild COVID-19 (a few samples of this study predate the infection). Cell type and time point are not known. The sequencing sample was made of PBMCs or a T cell subset sorted from them (not recorded which). CDR3 sequence reads: CASRSAPSGRFQETQYF. CDR3 coding DNA: TGTGCCAGCAGGTCTGCCCCTAGCGGGAGGTTCCAAGAGACCCAGTACTTC.